This passage covers 2 T cell receptor beta chains from one sample sequenced in a study of beta chain features in type 1 diabetes. The entirety of the isolated RNA underwent reverse transcription, so expressed TCRB transcripts were sequenced. TCRdb's table, derived via immunoSEQ multiplex PCR, lists solely in-frame clones and lacks some. This table has fewer than 900,000 clones, about a sixth appearing once. Sequenced input: naive CD4+ T cells from blood. The source is a woman aged 18-35 years in good health.

In DNA form, the CDR3 reads TGTGCCAGCAGCTCGTCTCTAGGGGATTACAATGAGCAGTTCTTC. Translation gives CASSSSLGDYNEQFF. The chain carries TRBV11-2 and TRBJ2-1, with D possibly being TRBD1 (5 bases). The CDR3 covers 15 residues. V was trimmed by 4 bases and J by 4 bases, leaving 14 bases between them. Germline lookup yields CDR1 SGHAT and CDR2 FQNNGV.

The table lists this clone with a few counts. The chain is built from TRBV29-1 and TRBJ2-1; 13 nucleotides match TRBD2. J was trimmed by 8 bases and V by 6 bases; bases with no gene match: 7. This CDR3 has 14 amino acids. The germline CDR1 and CDR2 sequences are SQVTM and ANQGSEA. CDR3 sequence (DNA): TGCAGCGTAAAGACTAGCGGGAGGCTAGATGAGCAGTTCTTC. Its translation is CSVKTSGRLDEQFF.